This record concerns one T cell receptor beta chain sequence. This sample is drawn from a study of cytomegalovirus exposure and HLA in healthy donors. Sequencing was performed with immunoSEQ multiplex PCR; in TCRdb, only in-frame clones are kept and a portion is missing. The sample records some 290,000 clones, around 90% being singletons. CDR1 KGHSH and CDR2 LQKENI come from the germline V gene. The CDR3 runs 15 residues. Deletions cut 5 bases from V and 2 bases from J, with 13 bases between. The sequenced sample consisted of PBMCs. This chain connects TRBV18 to TRBJ1-3, with no clear D. The sequence derives from a man aged 30 to 39 in good health and CMV-seronegative. The CDR3 protein is CASSAEAGTGNTIYF. CDR3 in DNA: TGTGCCAGCTCAGCAGAAGCGGGGACTGGAAACACCATATATTTT. The variable domain in full, completed from reference TRBV18 and TRBJ1-3, reads NAGVMQNPRHLVRRRGQEARLRCSPMKGHSHVYWYRQLPEEGLKFMVYLQKENIIDESGMPKERFSAEFPKEGPSILRIQQVVRGDSAAYFCASSAEAGTGNTIYFGEGSWLTVV.